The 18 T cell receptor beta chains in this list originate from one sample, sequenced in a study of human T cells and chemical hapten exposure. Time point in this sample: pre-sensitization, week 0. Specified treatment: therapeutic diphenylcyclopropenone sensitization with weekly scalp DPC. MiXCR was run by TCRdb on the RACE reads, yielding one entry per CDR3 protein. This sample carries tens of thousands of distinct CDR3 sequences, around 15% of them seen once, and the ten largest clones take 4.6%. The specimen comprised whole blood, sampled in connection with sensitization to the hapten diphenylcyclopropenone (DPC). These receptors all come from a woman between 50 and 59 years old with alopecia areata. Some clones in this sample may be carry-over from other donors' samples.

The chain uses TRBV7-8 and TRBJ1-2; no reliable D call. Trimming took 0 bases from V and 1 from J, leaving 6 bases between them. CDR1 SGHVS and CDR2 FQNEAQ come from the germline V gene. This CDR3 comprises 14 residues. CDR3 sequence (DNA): TGTGCCAGCAGCTTAGCGGCATTTAACTATGGCTACACCTTC. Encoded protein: CASSLAAFNYGYTF.

The DNA of the CDR3 is TGTGCCAGCAGTTCCTCTTTCCAAGCGTTCCTCCTTGGGCAGTACTTC. Translated, it gives CASSSSFQAFLLGQYF. The chain is built from TRBV6-5 and TRBJ2-7; D ambiguous. V lost 4 bases to trimming and J lost 9 bases, with 25 bases between them. The CDR3 covers 16 residues. Germline V gene lookup returns CDR1 MNHEY and CDR2 SVGAGI.

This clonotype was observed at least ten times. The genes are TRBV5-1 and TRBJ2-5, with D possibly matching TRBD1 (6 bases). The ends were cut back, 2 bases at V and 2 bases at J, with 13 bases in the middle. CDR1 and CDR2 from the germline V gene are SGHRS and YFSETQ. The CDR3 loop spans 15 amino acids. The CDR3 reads CASSFSTGSQETQYF. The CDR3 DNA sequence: TGCGCCAGCAGCTTCTCGACAGGATCACAAGAGACCCAGTACTTC.

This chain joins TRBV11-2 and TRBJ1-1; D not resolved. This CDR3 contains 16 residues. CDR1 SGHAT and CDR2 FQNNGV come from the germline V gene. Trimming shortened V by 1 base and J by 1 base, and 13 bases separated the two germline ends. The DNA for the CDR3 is TGTGCCAGCAGCTTAGTGGGGAGCGGGAGGAACACTGAAGCTTTCTTT. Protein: CASSLVGSGRNTEAFF.

CDR3 nucleotide sequence: TGTGCCAGCAGTACACGACAGGGCTCCGGGGAGCTGTTTTTT. Protein: CASSTRQGSGELFF. The rearrangement uses TRBV27 and TRBJ2-2; 7 bases are a match to TRBD1. Germline lookup yields CDR1 MNHEY and CDR2 SMNVEV (reference sequence). V lost 5 bases, J lost 6 bases, and 6 bases stayed unmatched. The CDR3 loop spans 14 amino acids.

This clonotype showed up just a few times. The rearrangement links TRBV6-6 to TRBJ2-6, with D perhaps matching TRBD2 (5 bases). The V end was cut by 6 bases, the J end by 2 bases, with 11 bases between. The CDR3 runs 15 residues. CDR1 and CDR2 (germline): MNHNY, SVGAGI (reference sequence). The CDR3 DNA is TGTGCCAGCAGCTCGCCCGGGACTGGGGCCAACGTCCTGACTTTC. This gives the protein CASSSPGTGANVLTF.

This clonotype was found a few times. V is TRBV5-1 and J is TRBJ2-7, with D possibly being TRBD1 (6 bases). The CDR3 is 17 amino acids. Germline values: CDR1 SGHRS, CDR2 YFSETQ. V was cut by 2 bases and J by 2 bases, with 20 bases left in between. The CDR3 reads CASSFDQDSLSPYEQYF. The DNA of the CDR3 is TGCGCCAGCAGCTTCGACCAGGACAGTTTATCACCCTACGAGCAGTACTTC.

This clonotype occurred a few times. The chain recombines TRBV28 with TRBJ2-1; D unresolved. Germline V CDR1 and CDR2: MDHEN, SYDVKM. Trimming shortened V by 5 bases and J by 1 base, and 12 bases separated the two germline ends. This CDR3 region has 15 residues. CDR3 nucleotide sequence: TGTGCCAGCAGTCCTCTTGGGATTTCCTACAATGAGCAGTTCTTC. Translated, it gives CASSPLGISYNEQFF.

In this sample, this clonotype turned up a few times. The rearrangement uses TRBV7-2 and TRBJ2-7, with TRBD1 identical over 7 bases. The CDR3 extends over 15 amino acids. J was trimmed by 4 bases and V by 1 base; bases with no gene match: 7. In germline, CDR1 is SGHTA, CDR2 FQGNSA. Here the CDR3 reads CASSLDSGGKYEQYF. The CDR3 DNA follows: TGTGCCAGCAGCTTAGATTCAGGGGGTAAATACGAGCAGTACTTC.

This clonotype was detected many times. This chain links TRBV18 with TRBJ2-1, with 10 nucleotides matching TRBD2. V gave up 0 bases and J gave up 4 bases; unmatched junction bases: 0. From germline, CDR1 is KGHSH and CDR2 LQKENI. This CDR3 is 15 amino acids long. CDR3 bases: TGTGCCAGCTCACCACCGACTAGCGGGTACAATGAGCAGTTCTTC. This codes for CASSPPTSGYNEQFF.

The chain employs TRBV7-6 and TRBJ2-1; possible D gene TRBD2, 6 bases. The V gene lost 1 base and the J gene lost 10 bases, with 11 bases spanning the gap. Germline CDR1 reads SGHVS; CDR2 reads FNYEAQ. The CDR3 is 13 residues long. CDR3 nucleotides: TGTGCCAGCAGCTTAGTAACGGGAGTCGAGCAGTTCTTC. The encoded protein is CASSLVTGVEQFF.

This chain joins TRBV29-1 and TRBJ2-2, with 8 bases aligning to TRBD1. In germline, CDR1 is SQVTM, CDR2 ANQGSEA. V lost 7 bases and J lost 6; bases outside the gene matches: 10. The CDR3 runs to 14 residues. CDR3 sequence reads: CSARKLTGAGELFF. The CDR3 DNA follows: TGCAGCGCACGTAAATTGACAGGGGCCGGGGAGCTGTTTTTT.

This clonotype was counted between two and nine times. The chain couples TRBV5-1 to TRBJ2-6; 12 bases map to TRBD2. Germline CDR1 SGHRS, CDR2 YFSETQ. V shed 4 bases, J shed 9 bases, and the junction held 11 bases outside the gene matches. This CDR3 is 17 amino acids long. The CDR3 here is CASSGETSGSPLNVLTF. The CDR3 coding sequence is TGCGCCAGCAGCGGAGAGACTAGCGGGAGTCCCCTCAACGTCCTGACTTTC.

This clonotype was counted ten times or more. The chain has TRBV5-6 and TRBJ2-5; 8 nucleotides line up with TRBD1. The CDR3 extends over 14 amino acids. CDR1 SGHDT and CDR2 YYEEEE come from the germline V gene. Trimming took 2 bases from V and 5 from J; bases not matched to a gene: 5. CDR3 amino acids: CASSFGTGGETQYF. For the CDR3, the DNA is TGTGCCAGCAGCTTCGGCACAGGGGGGGAGACCCAGTACTTC. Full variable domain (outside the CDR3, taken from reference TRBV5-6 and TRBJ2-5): DAGVTQSPTHLIKTRGQQVTLRCSPKSGHDTVSWYQQALGQGPQFIFQYYEEEERQRGNFPDRFSGHQFPNYSSELNVNALLLGDSALYLCASSFGTGGETQYFGPGTRLLVL.

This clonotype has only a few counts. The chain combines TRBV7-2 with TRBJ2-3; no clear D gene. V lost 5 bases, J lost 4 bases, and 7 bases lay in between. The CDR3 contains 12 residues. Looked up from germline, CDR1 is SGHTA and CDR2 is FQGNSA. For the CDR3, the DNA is TGTGCCAGCAGCACTCCGCCAGATACGCAGTATTTT. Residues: CASSTPPDTQYF.

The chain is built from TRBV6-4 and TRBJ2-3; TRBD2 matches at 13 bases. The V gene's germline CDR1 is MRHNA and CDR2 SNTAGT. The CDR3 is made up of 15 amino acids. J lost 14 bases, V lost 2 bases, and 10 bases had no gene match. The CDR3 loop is CASSDPGLAGDELYF. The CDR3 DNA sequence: TGTGCCAGCAGTGACCCCGGACTAGCGGGAGACGAGTTGTATTTT.

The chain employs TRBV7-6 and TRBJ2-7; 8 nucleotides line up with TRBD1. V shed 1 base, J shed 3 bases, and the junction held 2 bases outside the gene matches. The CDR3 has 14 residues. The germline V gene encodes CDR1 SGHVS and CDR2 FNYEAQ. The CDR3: CASSLVTGGYEQYF. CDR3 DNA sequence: TGTGCCAGCAGCTTAGTCACAGGGGGCTACGAGCAGTACTTC.

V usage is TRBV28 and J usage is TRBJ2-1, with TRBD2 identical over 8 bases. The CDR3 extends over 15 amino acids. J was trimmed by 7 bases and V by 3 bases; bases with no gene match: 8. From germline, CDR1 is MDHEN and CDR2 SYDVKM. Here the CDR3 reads CASSFPGTRMNEQFF. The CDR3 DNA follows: TGTGCCAGCAGTTTCCCCGGGACTAGAATGAATGAGCAGTTCTTC. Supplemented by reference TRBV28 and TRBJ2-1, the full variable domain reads DVKVTQSSRYLVKRTGEKVFLECVQDMDHENMFWYRQDPGLGLRLIYFSYDVKMKEKGDIPEGYSVSREKKERFSLILESASTNQTSMYLCASSFPGTRMNEQFFGPGTRLTVL.